The entry below gives a single T cell receptor beta chain sequence along with its context. The antigen remains undetermined. This sample stems from a study of OX40 agonist ivuxolimab in advanced cancers. Study-wide background: Cohort: approximately 79% men, mean age 60, aged roughly 20 to 79.

V was trimmed by 4 bases and J by 0 bases, leaving 4 bases between them. Germline CDR1 reads GTSNPN; CDR2 reads SVGIG (reference sequence). CDR3 length: 11 residues. Study findings and constraints: Low normalized T-cell clonal expansion was additionally recorded for some nonresponders.

Data came from immunoSEQ multiplex PCR; TCRdb stores just in-frame clones and leaves some out. The table lists approximately 60,000 clones, 65% to 90% of them singletons, with 0.65% to 0.85% in the top ten. Autoimmune disease history or systemic immunosuppression barred patients. The sequencing here drew on CD4+ or CD8+ T cells sorted from blood, taken in a trial of the OX40 agonist ivuxolimab. The TCR was taken from an adult with an advanced solid tumor such as melanoma, head and neck, liver or kidney cancer. The V and J genes are TRBV30 and TRBJ2-7; D is ambiguous. CDR3 region: CAWTDSYEQYF. DNA for the CDR3: TGTGCCTGGACAGACTCCTACGAGCAGTACTTC.